This TCR beta chain is from a study of cytomegalovirus exposure and HLA in healthy donors. Study results and caveats: The listing of roughly 160 TCR beta chains classed them as cytomegalovirus-associated. Excluded: some indistinguishable V segments such as TRBV6-2 and TRBV6-3.

The germline V gene encodes CDR1 SNHLY and CDR2 FYNNEI. This CDR3 has 14 amino acids. Germline trimming cut 9 bases from V and 3 bases from J; bases unmatched to any gene: 9. Each of the donors was a healthy bone marrow donor. Nominally healthy donors were sampled, though unrecorded immune exposures were likely. This clone was counted a few times. The antigen is unknown. The PCR used 60 Vbeta and 13 Jbeta primers. Generated by immunoSEQ multiplex PCR, the TCRdb table keeps only in-frame clones and is missing some. The repertoire holds 150,000 to 200,000 clones, with roughly four fifths as singletons. Material for sequencing was PBMCs. The receptor comes from a male donor in good health and CMV-seropositive. V and J are TRBV2 and TRBJ2-3, with 7 bases matching TRBD2. The CDR3 protein is CASLRLASTDTQYF. In DNA, the CDR3 is TGTGCCAGTTTACGACTAGCTTCAACAGATACGCAGTATTTT.